The 27 T cell receptor beta chains in this list originate from one sample, sequenced in a study of cytomegalovirus exposure and HLA in healthy donors. This PCR relied on a set of 60 Vbeta primers and 13 Jbeta primers. Clones were read by immunoSEQ multiplex PCR, and TCRdb kept only the in-frame ones, dropping some. The sample contains 160,000 or so clones, approximately 80% of which appear only once. Sequencing input: PBMCs. These receptors came from a woman aged 45-59 years in good health and CMV-seronegative.

The chain is built from TRBV7-9 and TRBJ2-5, with TRBD1 as a possible D gene (7 bases). The V and J ends lost 2 bases and 4 bases respectively, with 14 bases between them. There are 15 residues in the CDR3. The germline V gene encodes CDR1 SEHNR and CDR2 FQNEAQ (reference sequence). The chain's CDR3 is CASSLSQGGGETQYF. For the CDR3, the DNA is TGTGCCAGCAGCTTATCGCAGGGGGGAGGAGAGACCCAGTACTTC.

V and J are TRBV28 and TRBJ1-5; D is unresolved. There are 17 residues in the CDR3. Germline CDR1 MDHEN, CDR2 SYDVKM. Trimming shortened V by 7 bases and J by 0 bases, and 19 bases separated the two germline ends. CDR3 loop: CASTKIGRIYSNQPQHF. CDR3 in DNA: TGTGCCAGCACCAAGATTGGGAGAATTTATAGCAATCAGCCCCAGCATTTT.

The genes are TRBV2 and TRBJ2-5, with D perhaps matching TRBD1 (5 bases). The J call could be wrong; TRBJ2-7 is a better fit for the DNA end. In germline, CDR1 is SNHLY, CDR2 FYNNEI. CDR3 length: 13 amino acids. The CDR3 reads CASSVRGPGEQYF. DNA for the CDR3: TGTGCCAGCAGTGTAAGGGGTCCGGGCGAGCAGTACTTC.

The CDR3 sequence is CASSTLAGDSYEQYF. CDR3 sequence (DNA): TGTGCCAGTAGTACCCTAGCGGGGGACTCCTACGAGCAGTACTTC. The chain carries TRBV19 and TRBJ2-7; 10 bases agree with TRBD2. V lost 4 bases and J lost 0; bases outside the gene matches: 3. The V gene's germline CDR1 is LNHDA and CDR2 SQIVND (reference sequence). The CDR3 totals 15 residues.

This clone was counted only a few times. CDR3 nucleotide sequence: TGTGCCAGCAGCCAAGATACGGGGGGCACCGGGGAGCTGTTTTTT. Encoded protein: CASSQDTGGTGELFF. The rearrangement joins TRBV4-2 to TRBJ2-2, with 7 bases fitting TRBD2. The CDR3 is 15 amino acids. Germline V gives CDR1 LGHNA, CDR2 YNFKEQ. V dropped 0 bases and J dropped 4; count of bases not matched to a gene: 2.

V is TRBV6-6 and J is TRBJ1-4; unclear D gene. Germline lookup yields CDR1 MNHNY and CDR2 SVGAGI (reference sequence). The CDR3 is 13 residues long. Between the trimmed V and J ends, which lost 7 bases and 7 bases, there was a span of 13 bases. CDR3 sequence (DNA): TGTGCCAGCAATAACATGTTTGGTGAAAAACTGTTTTTT. Residues: CASNNMFGEKLFF.

This chain joins TRBV11-2 and TRBJ2-5; TRBD2 matches 8 bases. CDR1 is SGHAT and CDR2 is FQNNGV in the germline V gene. V shed 2 bases and J 5 bases; nucleotides not matched to a gene: 13. This CDR3 spans 17 amino acids. CDR3 sequence: CASSLNKAGDFWETQYF. The CDR3 DNA is TGTGCCAGCAGCTTAAACAAAGCGGGAGACTTCTGGGAGACCCAGTACTTC.

This chain connects TRBV14 to TRBJ1-3; unclear D gene. V was shortened by 0 bases and J by 0 bases, with 9 bases between the two germline ends. Germline-derived CDR1 and CDR2 are SGHDN and FVKESK. The CDR3 loop spans 16 amino acids. The CDR3 loop reads CASSQDVADSGNTIYF. DNA of the CDR3: TGTGCCAGCAGCCAAGATGTGGCAGACTCTGGAAACACCATATATTTT.

This chain uses TRBV7-3 with TRBJ2-3; TRBD2 might be the D (5 bases). V lost 4 bases and J lost 2, with 13 bases in between. CDR3 size: 15 residues. Germline CDR1 and CDR2: SGHTA and FQGTGA. In DNA, the CDR3 is TGTGCCAGCAGCTCCGGCGGCGGGCCCACAGATACGCAGTATTTT. Translation gives CASSSGGGPTDTQYF.

The chain uses TRBV11-2 and TRBJ2-1, with D perhaps matching TRBD2 (6 bases). V lost 5 bases, J lost 6 bases, and 23 bases lay in between. The CDR3 has 17 amino acids. Germline CDR1 is SGHAT and CDR2 is FQNNGV. DNA of the CDR3: TGTGCCAGCAGCCCCAACACGATAGCGGAGTCCCTCAATGAGCAGTTCTTC. Protein product: CASSPNTIAESLNEQFF.

This chain joins TRBV5-1 and TRBJ2-5; D gene uncertain. CDR1 and CDR2 (germline): SGHRS, YFSETQ. The CDR3 runs to 12 residues. Trimming removed 0 bases from V and 5 bases from J, with 5 bases in between. CDR3 sequence (DNA): TGCGCCAGCAGCTTGGGGCTGGAGACCCAGTACTTC. Its translation is CASSLGLETQYF.

This clone showed up just a few times. The chain has TRBV7-9 and TRBJ1-2, with a weak D call TRBD1 (6 bases). The CDR3 is 14 residues long. Germline values: CDR1 SEHNR, CDR2 FQNEAQ (reference sequence). V was shortened by 5 bases and J by 5 bases, with 15 bases between the two germline ends. CDR3 region: CASSHRETGYGYTF. CDR3 sequence (DNA): TGTGCCAGCAGCCACAGGGAAACAGGGTATGGCTACACCTTC.

On this clone: This CDR3 is missing its conserved last phenylalanine or tryptophan, likely due to a read error. It is unclear where the CDR3 begins or ends on the DNA, so no DNA is shown, and the CDR3 is as TCRdb lists it. The chain couples TRBV10-3 to TRBJ2-7; no check of the table's D call, TRBD1, against the DNA was made. Counting both end residues, the CDR3 totals 12 amino acids. Germline V gene sequence: CDR1 ENHRY, CDR2 SYGVKD. The CDR3 sequence: CAISEPGTVEVR.

The V and J genes are TRBV7-2 and TRBJ2-7, with a tentative D call TRBD2 (5 bases). Germline V gives CDR1 SGHTA, CDR2 FQGNSA. V was trimmed by 5 bases and J by 6 bases, leaving 11 bases between them. The CDR3 is 12 amino acids. The CDR3 bases are TGTGCCAGCAGCGGAGGCACTGCCGAGCAGTACTTC. Amino acid sequence: CASSGGTAEQYF.

The gene calls are TRBV27 and TRBJ2-5; tentatively, D is TRBD2 (5 bases). From germline, CDR1 is MNHEY and CDR2 SMNVEV (reference sequence). This CDR3 comprises 15 residues. The V gene lost 2 bases and the J gene lost 4 bases, with 14 bases spanning the gap. This CDR3 reads CASSLPPGNRETQYF. The CDR3 region has the DNA TGTGCCAGCAGTTTACCACCCGGGAATCGAGAGACCCAGTACTTC.

In DNA form, the CDR3 reads TGTGCCAGCAGCCCACGCCCAGCGGGAGTGATCTACGAGCAGTACTTC. Its protein is CASSPRPAGVIYEQYF. This chain connects TRBV7-6 to TRBJ2-7; 8 bases fit TRBD2. Germline V gives CDR1 SGHVS, CDR2 FNYEAQ. CDR3 length: 16 amino acids. V lost 5 bases, J lost 3 bases, and 12 bases stayed unmatched.

This clone was seen a single time. This rearrangement joins TRBV7-9 to TRBJ1-4, with 11 bases aligning to TRBD1. J was trimmed by 0 bases and V by 5 bases; bases with no gene match: 11. Germline assignment: CDR1 SEHNR and CDR2 FQNEAQ (reference sequence). CDR3 length equals 19 residues. The CDR3 nucleotides are TGTGCCAGCAGCCATGGCCGGGACAGGGGGTATGCAACTAATGAAAAACTGTTTTTT. Protein: CASSHGRDRGYATNEKLFF.

This clone has just a few counts. The chain uses TRBV7-2 and TRBJ2-5; the D gene is possibly TRBD2 (6 bases). Germline V CDR1 and CDR2: SGHTA, FQGNSA. There are 15 residues in the CDR3. Trimming took off 2 bases at V and 5 bases at J, with 15 bases between the two ends. The CDR3 reads CASSLYKRVYETQYF. Here the CDR3 DNA reads TGTGCCAGCAGCTTATACAAGCGGGTATACGAGACCCAGTACTTC.

The chain is built from TRBV18 and TRBJ1-2, with a tentative D call TRBD1 (5 bases). V lost 1 base and J lost 7, with 10 bases in between. Looked up from germline, CDR1 is KGHSH and CDR2 is LQKENI. The CDR3 sequence is 13 residues long. The CDR3 is CASSPLTGVGYTF. CDR3 DNA sequence: TGTGCCAGCTCACCACTTACAGGTGTTGGCTACACCTTC.

The chain has TRBV2 and TRBJ2-1, with a possible D match to TRBD2 (5 bases). Germline V gene sequence: CDR1 SNHLY, CDR2 FYNNEI. V was cut by 2 bases and J by 8 bases, with 10 bases left in between. This CDR3 region has 13 residues. The CDR3 spells CASSERRSDEQFF. The CDR3 coding sequence is TGTGCCAGCAGTGAAAGGCGTAGCGATGAGCAGTTCTTC.

This chain joins TRBV29-1 and TRBJ2-5; 8 bases line up with TRBD2. The V gene's germline CDR1 is SQVTM and CDR2 ANQGSEA. The CDR3 totals 17 residues. Unmatched junction bases numbered 12, after V lost 3 bases and J lost 0 bases. DNA of the CDR3: TGCAGCGTTGATTTGGGGCTAGCGGGTGTGTACCAAGAGACCCAGTACTTC. As protein: CSVDLGLAGVYQETQYF.

With regard to this clone: This sample also contains other DNA sequences that code for the same CDR3. This chain joins TRBV4-1 and TRBJ1-6, with TRBD1 matching 8 bases. Germline trimming cut 4 bases from V and 13 bases from J; bases unmatched to any gene: 9. CDR1 is MGHRA, CDR2 YSYEKL, per germline. The CDR3 is 14 residues long. CDR3 DNA sequence: TGCGCCAGCAGCCTCGAAACAGGGGGAACGCCCCTCCACTTT. Translating it yields CASSLETGGTPLHF.

This clone was counted only a few times. The J gene is TRBJ1-4, the V gene TRBV5-6, with a tentative D call TRBD1 (5 bases). The ends were cut back, 10 bases at V and 4 bases at J, with 11 bases in the middle. The CDR3 totals 12 residues. The germline CDR1 and CDR2 sequences are SGHDT and YYEEEE. CDR3 loop: CASQGLNEKLFF. CDR3 coding DNA: TGTGCCTCCCAGGGTCTTAATGAAAAACTGTTTTTT.

This rearrangement joins TRBV2 to TRBJ2-5; tentatively, D is TRBD1 (6 bases). The closer fit of TRBJ2-7 to the DNA end suggests the J call may be wrong. Germline V gene sequence: CDR1 SNHLY, CDR2 FYNNEI. The CDR3 totals 14 residues. The CDR3 DNA follows: TGTGCCAGCAGAGGGACAATCGGCTCCTACGAGCAGTACTTC. Translating gives CASRGTIGSYEQYF.

The V call is TRBV18, the J call TRBJ1-2; no clear D gene. Germline V gene lookup returns CDR1 KGHSH and CDR2 LQKENI. This CDR3 has 12 residues. The ends were cut back, 2 bases at V and 6 bases at J, with 7 bases in the middle. The CDR3 region is CASSPARDGYTF. The CDR3 DNA is TGTGCCAGCTCACCAGCGAGGGATGGCTACACCTTC.

The chain joins TRBV6-1 to TRBJ2-2; 10 bases agree with TRBD1. Germline V gives CDR1 MNHNS, CDR2 SASEGT. V lost 4 bases, J lost 1 base, and 0 bases stayed unmatched. The CDR3 loop spans 15 amino acids. In DNA form, the CDR3 reads TGTGCCAGCAGTGGGGACAGGGGGAACACCGGGGAGCTGTTTTTT. Translation gives CASSGDRGNTGELFF.

The genes are TRBV2 and TRBJ1-3, with D tentatively TRBD1 (5 bases). The germline CDR1 and CDR2 sequences are SNHLY and FYNNEI. Trimming shortened V by 4 bases and J by 0 bases, and 7 bases separated the two germline ends. The CDR3 runs to 14 residues. As DNA, the CDR3 is TGTGCCAGCAGTGGACAGCTCTCTGGAAACACCATATATTTT. Its translation: CASSGQLSGNTIYF.